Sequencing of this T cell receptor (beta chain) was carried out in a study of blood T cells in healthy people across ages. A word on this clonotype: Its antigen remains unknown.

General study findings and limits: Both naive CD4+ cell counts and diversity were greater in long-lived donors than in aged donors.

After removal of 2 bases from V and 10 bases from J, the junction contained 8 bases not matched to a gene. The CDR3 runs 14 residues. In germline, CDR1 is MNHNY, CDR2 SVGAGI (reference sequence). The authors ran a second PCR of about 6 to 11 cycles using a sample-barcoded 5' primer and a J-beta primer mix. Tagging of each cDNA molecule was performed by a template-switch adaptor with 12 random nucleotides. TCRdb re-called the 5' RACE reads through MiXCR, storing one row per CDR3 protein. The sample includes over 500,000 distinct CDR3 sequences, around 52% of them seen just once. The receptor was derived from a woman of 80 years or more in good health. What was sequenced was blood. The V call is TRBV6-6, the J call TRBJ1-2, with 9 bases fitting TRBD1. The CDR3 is CASSYGLRDRVYTF. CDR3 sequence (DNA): TGTGCCAGCAGTTACGGGCTCCGGGACAGGGTCTACACCTTC.